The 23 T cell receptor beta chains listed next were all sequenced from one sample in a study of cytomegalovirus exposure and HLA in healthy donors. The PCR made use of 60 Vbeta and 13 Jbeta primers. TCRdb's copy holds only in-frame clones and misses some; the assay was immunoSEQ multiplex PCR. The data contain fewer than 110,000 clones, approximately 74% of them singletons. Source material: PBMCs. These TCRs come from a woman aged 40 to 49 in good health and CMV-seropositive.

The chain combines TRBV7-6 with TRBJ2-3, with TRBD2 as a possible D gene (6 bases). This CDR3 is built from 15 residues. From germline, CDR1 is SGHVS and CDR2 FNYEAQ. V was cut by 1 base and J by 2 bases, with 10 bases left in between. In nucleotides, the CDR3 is TGTGCCAGCAGCTTAGGGTCGGGGGTCACAGATACGCAGTATTTT. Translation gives CASSLGSGVTDTQYF.

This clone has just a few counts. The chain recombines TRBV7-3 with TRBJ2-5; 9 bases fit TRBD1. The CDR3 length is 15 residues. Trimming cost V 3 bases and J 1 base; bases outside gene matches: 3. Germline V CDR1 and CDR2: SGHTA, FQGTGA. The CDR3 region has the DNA TGTGCCAGCAGCTTGGGGACAGGGCCCCAAGAGACCCAGTACTTC. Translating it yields CASSLGTGPQETQYF.

The CDR3 nucleotides read TGTGCCAGCAGAAAGGAGGTAGGGACAGGGCGATCCTACGAGCAGTACTTC. Translated: CASRKEVGTGRSYEQYF. The J gene is TRBJ2-7, the V gene TRBV27, with 9 bases lining up with TRBD1. The CDR3 covers 17 residues. Germline values: CDR1 MNHEY, CDR2 SMNVEV (reference sequence). With 6 bases clipped from V and 1 base from J, the junction kept 13 bases outside the gene matches.

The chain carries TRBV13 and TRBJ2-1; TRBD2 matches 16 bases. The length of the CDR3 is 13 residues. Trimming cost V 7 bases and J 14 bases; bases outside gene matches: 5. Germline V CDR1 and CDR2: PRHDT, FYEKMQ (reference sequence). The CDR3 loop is CASTGTSGGAEFF. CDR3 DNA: TGTGCCAGCACTGGGACTAGCGGGGGGGCTGAGTTCTTC.

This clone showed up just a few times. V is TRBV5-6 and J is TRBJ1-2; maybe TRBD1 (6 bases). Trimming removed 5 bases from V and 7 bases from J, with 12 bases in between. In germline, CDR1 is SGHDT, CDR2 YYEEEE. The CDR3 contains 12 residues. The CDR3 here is CASSVTQGGYTF. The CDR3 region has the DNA TGTGCCAGCAGTGTTACACAGGGTGGCTACACCTTC.

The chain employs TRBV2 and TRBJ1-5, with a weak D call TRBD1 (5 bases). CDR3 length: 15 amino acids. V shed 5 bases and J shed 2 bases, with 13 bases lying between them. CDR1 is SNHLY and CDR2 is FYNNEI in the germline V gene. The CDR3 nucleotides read TGTGCCAGCAGTTTCGACAGCGGGGGCAATCAGCCCCAGCATTTT. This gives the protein CASSFDSGGNQPQHF.

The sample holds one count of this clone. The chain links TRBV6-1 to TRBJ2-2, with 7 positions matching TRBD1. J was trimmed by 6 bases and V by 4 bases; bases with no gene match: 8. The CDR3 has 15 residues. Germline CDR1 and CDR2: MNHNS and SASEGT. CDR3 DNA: TGTGCCAGCAGTGGGGACAGCCGTAGGGCCGGGGAGCTGTTTTTT. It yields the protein CASSGDSRRAGELFF.

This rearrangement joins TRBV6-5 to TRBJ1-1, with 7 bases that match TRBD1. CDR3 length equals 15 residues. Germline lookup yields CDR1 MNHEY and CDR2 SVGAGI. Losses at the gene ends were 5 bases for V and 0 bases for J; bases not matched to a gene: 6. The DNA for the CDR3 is TGTGCCAGCAGTACAGACAGGGACATGAACACTGAAGCTTTCTTT. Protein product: CASSTDRDMNTEAFF.

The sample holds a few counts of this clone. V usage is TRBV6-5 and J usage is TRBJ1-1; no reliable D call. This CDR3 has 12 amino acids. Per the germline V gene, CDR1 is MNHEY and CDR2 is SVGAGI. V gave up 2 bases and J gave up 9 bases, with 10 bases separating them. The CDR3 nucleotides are TGTGCCAGCAGTTACCCGGGTGAAAAAGCTTTCTTT. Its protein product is CASSYPGEKAFF.

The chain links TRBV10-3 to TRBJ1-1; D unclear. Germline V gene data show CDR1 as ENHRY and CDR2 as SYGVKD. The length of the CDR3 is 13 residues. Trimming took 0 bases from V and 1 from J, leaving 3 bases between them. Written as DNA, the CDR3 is TGTGCCATCAGTGAGTCGAGGAACACTGAAGCTTTCTTT. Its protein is CAISESRNTEAFF.

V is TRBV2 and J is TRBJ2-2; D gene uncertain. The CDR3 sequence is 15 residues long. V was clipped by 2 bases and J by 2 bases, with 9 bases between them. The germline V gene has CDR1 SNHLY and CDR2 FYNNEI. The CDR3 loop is CASSEMAVNTGELFF. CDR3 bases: TGTGCCAGCAGTGAAATGGCCGTTAACACCGGGGAGCTGTTTTTT.

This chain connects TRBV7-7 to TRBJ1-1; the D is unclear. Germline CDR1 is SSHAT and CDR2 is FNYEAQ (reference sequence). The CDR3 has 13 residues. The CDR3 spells CVSGRTGMAEAFF. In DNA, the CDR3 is TGTGTCTCGGGCCGCACGGGGATGGCTGAAGCTTTCTTT.

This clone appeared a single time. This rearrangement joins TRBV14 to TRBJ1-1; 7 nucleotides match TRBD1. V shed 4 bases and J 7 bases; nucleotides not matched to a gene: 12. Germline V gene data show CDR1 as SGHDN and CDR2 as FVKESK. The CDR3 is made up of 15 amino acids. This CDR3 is CASSLFRDSSNEAFF. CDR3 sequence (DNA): TGTGCCAGCAGCCTATTCCGGGACAGTTCGAATGAAGCTTTCTTT.

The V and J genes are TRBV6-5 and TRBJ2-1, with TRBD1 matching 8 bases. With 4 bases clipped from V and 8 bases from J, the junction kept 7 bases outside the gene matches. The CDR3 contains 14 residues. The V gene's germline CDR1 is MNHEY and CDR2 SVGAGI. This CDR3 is CASSWADRAYEQFF. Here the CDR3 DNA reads TGTGCCAGCAGTTGGGCGGACAGGGCGTATGAGCAGTTCTTC.

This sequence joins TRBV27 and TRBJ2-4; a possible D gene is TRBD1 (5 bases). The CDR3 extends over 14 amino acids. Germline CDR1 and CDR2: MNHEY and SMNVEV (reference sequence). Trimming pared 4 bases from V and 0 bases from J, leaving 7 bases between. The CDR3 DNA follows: TGTGCCAGCAGTTCAGGGATAGCCAAAAACATTCAGTACTTC. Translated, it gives CASSSGIAKNIQYF.

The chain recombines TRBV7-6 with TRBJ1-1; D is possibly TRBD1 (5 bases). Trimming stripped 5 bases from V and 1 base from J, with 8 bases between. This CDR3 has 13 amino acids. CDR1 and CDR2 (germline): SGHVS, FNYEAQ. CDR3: CASSAGPNTEAFF. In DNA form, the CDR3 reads TGTGCCAGCAGCGCGGGACCGAACACTGAAGCTTTCTTT.

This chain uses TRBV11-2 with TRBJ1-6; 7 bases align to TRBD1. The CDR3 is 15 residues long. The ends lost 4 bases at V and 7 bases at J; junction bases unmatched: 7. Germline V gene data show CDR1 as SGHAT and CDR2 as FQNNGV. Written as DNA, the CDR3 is TGTGCCAGCAGCTACGCCGGGACAGACAATTCACCCCTCCACTTT. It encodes CASSYAGTDNSPLHF. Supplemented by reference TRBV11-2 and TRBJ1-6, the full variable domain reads EAGVAQSPRYKIIEKRQSVAFWCNPISGHATLYWYQQILGQGPKLLIQFQNNGVVDDSQLPKDRFSAERLKGVDSTLKIQPAKLEDSAVYLCASSYAGTDNSPLHFGNGTRLTVT.

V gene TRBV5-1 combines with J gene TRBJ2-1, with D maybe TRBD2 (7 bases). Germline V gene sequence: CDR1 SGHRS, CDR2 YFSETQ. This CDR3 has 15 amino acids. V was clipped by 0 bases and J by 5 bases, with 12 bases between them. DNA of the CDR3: TGCGCCAGCAGCTTGGGTGGGGGGGCCGACAATGAGCAGTTCTTC. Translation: CASSLGGGADNEQFF.

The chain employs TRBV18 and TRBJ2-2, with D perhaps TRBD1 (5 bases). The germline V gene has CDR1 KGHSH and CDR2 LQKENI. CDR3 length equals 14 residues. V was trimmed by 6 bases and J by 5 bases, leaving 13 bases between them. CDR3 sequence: CASSHDRGTGELFF. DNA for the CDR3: TGTGCCAGCTCCCACGACAGAGGTACCGGGGAGCTGTTTTTT.

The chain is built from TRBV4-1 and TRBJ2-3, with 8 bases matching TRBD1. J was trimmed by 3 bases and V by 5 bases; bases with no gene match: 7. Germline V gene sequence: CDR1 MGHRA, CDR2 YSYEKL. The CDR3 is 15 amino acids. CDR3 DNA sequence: TGCGCCAGCAGCTCTCCGGGACAGGTAACAGATACGCAGTATTTT. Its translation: CASSSPGQVTDTQYF.

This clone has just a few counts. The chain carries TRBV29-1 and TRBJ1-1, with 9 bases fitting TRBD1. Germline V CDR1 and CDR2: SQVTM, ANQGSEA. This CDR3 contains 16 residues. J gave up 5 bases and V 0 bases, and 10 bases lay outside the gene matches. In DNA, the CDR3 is TGCAGCGTTGAAGATCTGGGACAGGGATTTTGGACTGAAGCTTTCTTT. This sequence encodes CSVEDLGQGFWTEAFF.

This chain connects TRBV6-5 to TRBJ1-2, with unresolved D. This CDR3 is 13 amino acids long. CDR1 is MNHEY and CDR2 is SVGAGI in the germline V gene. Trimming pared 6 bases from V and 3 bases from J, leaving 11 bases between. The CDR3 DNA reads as TGTGCCAGCAGCAGTGTTACAGACTATGGCTACACCTTC. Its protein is CASSSVTDYGYTF.

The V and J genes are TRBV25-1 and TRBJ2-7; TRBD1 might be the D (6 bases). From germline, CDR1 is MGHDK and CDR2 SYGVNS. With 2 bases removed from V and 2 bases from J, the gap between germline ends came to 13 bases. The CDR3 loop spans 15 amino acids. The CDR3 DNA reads TGTGCCAGCAGTGAAAATAGGGGGTTTCCCTACGAGCAGTACTTC. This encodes CASSENRGFPYEQYF.